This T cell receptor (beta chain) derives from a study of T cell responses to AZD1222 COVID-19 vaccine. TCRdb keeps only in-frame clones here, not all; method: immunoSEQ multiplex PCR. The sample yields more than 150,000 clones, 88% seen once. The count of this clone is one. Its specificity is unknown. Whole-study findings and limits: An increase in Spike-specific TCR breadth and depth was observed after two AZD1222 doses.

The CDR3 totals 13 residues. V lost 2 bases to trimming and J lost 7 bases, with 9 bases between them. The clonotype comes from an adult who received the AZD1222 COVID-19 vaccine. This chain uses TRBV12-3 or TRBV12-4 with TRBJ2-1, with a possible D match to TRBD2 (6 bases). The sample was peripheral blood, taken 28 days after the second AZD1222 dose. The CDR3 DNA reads TGTGCCAGCAGTTTAAGTAGCGGAAATGAGCAGTTCTTC. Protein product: CASSLSSGNEQFF.